These 4 T cell receptor beta chains were all obtained from the same sample, sequenced in a study of cytomegalovirus exposure and HLA in healthy donors (dated by TCRdb to 2016 to 2017). To prepare the library, the immunoSEQ multiplex PCR assay was applied. The multiplex PCR relied on a mix of 60 forward primers for TCR Vbeta segments and 13 reverse primers for TCR Jbeta segments. TCRdb re-hosts the immuneACCESS table, in-frame sequences only. Its copies lack some clones; in the studies checked, an unresolved V gene accounts for under half of them, and the cause for the rest is not known. Here the sample has some 120,000 clones; roughly four fifths occur a single time. The ten largest clones represent about 3.4% of the sample. What was sequenced was PBMCs. These receptors were collected from a man aged 25-45 years in good health and CMV-seronegative.

A word on this clone: The sample holds other DNA sequences that translate to the same CDR3. This sequence joins TRBV7-9 and TRBJ1-5; TRBD1 might be the D (6 bases). Trimming removed 4 bases at V and 6 bases at J, with 10 bases between. The CDR3 extends over 13 amino acids. Germline lookup yields CDR1 SEHNR and CDR2 FQNEAQ (reference sequence). This CDR3 is CASSSARGQPQHF. The CDR3 bases are TGTGCCAGCAGCTCTGCCAGGGGTCAGCCCCAGCATTTT.

The genes are TRBV6-5 and TRBJ2-7; a possible D gene is TRBD1 (6 bases). This CDR3 has 12 residues. Trimming removed 6 bases at V and 1 base at J, with 7 bases between. Germline values: CDR1 MNHEY, CDR2 SVGAGI. In DNA form, the CDR3 reads TGTGCCAGCAGCGACAGGTCCTACGAGCAGTACTTC. Residues: CASSDRSYEQYF.

This chain connects TRBV29-1 to TRBJ2-2, with D unclear. The CDR3 is 12 amino acids. The V gene lost 3 bases and the J gene lost 4 bases, with 6 bases spanning the gap. Germline V gene sequence: CDR1 SQVTM, CDR2 ANQGSEA. The CDR3 spells CSVDSGTGELFF. For the CDR3, the DNA is TGCAGCGTTGATTCGGGCACCGGGGAGCTGTTTTTT.

The CDR3 is CASSKPGLAGESYEQYF. The CDR3 DNA reads TGTGCCAGCAGCAAACCGGGACTAGCGGGAGAGTCCTACGAGCAGTACTTC. The chain links TRBV5-6 to TRBJ2-7, with 14 positions matching TRBD2. V trimming: 4 bases; J trimming: 1 base; junction bases outside the gene matches: 7. Looked up from germline, CDR1 is SGHDT and CDR2 is YYEEEE. This CDR3 contains 17 residues. The full variable domain, rest sourced from reference TRBV5-6 and TRBJ2-7, is DAGVTQSPTHLIKTRGQQVTLRCSPKSGHDTVSWYQQALGQGPQFIFQYYEEEERQRGNFPDRFSGHQFPNYSSELNVNALLLGDSALYLCASSKPGLAGESYEQYFGPGTRLTVT.